The clone carrying this T cell receptor (beta chain) has more than one count but fewer than ten. In TCRdb, the 5' RACE reads were re-called with MiXCR into one record per CDR3 protein. Seen here are 240,000 or so distinct CDR3 sequences, about 7% observed once, and the top ten hold over 0.65%. Germline V gives CDR1 KGHSH, CDR2 LQKENI. This CDR3 has 13 residues. Between the trimmed V and J ends, which lost 8 bases and 6 bases, there was a span of 14 bases. This record belongs to a study of T cells after yellow fever vaccination. The sequence was obtained from a man under 40 who received the YFV17D yellow fever vaccine. The material was CD4+ T cells sorted from PBMCs, obtained 15 days after the yellow fever booster vaccination. The chain joins TRBV18 to TRBJ1-5; no reliable D call. In DNA, the CDR3 is TGTGCCAGCCCGCCCCGGCGAGCTCAGCCCCAGCATTTT. This sequence encodes CASPPRRAQPQHF. Together with reference TRBV18 and TRBJ1-5, the CDR3 gives the full variable domain: NAGVMQNPRHLVRRRGQEARLRCSPMKGHSHVYWYRQLPEEGLKFMVYLQKENIIDESGMPKERFSAEFPKEGPSILRIQQVVRGDSAAYFCASPPRRAQPQHFGDGTRLSIL.